The 30 T cell receptor beta chains listed next were all sequenced from one sample in a study of identifying expanded T cells in peripheral blood. Data came from immunoSEQ multiplex PCR; TCRdb stores just in-frame clones and leaves some out. This table holds 95,000 to 150,000 clones, approximately 88% found once. Sequenced material: blood. These receptors all stem from a person aged 18 to 75 in good health.

The V call is TRBV5-6, the J call TRBJ1-2, with 7 nucleotides matching TRBD1. The CDR3 is made up of 15 amino acids. J lost 6 bases, V lost 0 bases, and 8 bases had no gene match. Germline V gives CDR1 SGHDT, CDR2 YYEEEE. The CDR3 nucleotides read TGTGCCAGCAGCTTGGCCCCCTTGGACAGGCATGGCTACACCTTC. It yields the protein CASSLAPLDRHGYTF.

This rearrangement joins TRBV4-2 to TRBJ2-6, with D hard to call. The V end was cut by 2 bases, the J end by 2 bases, with 13 bases between. The germline V gene encodes CDR1 LGHNA and CDR2 YNFKEQ. This CDR3 comprises 17 residues. CDR3 in amino acids: CASSQQMNTPGANVLTF. The DNA for the CDR3 is TGTGCCAGCAGCCAACAGATGAACACTCCTGGGGCCAACGTCCTGACTTTC.

V and J are TRBV7-6 and TRBJ1-5; D remains unclear. Trimming shortened V by 0 bases and J by 6 bases, and 6 bases separated the two germline ends. The CDR3 loop spans 13 amino acids. CDR1 and CDR2 (germline): SGHVS, FNYEAQ. The CDR3 protein is CASSLARSQPQHF. The CDR3 DNA reads TGTGCCAGCAGCTTAGCGAGGAGTCAGCCCCAGCATTTT. The full variable domain, rest sourced from reference TRBV7-6 and TRBJ1-5, is GAGVSQSPRYKVTKRGQDVALRCDPISGHVSLYWYRQALGQGPEFLTYFNYEAQQDKSGLPNDRFSAERPEGSISTLTIQRTEQRDSAMYRCASSLARSQPQHFGDGTRLSIL.

The V call is TRBV4-1, the J call TRBJ2-5; 9 bases match TRBD1. Per the germline V gene, CDR1 is MGHRA and CDR2 is YSYEKL. The CDR3 is 16 amino acids. Trimming cost V 1 base and J 4 bases; bases outside gene matches: 7. CDR3 nucleotide sequence: TGCGCCAGCAGCCAAGGACAGGGGGTCAGAGGAGAGACCCAGTACTTC. It yields the protein CASSQGQGVRGETQYF.

The genes are TRBV5-1 and TRBJ2-2; 10 positions match TRBD1. Trimming at V came to 6 bases and at J to 4 bases, leaving 6 bases not matched to a gene. The germline CDR1 and CDR2 sequences are SGHRS and YFSETQ. The CDR3 sequence is 15 residues long. Here the CDR3 DNA reads TGCGCCAGCACAAGGACAGGGGGTTTCACCGGGGAGCTGTTTTTT. Protein product: CASTRTGGFTGELFF.

The chain combines TRBV4-3 with TRBJ1-1, with D uncertain. The germline CDR1 and CDR2 sequences are LGHNA and YSLEER. This CDR3 is built from 14 residues. With 0 bases removed from V and 1 base from J, the gap between germline ends came to 6 bases. The CDR3 is CASSQDRTNTEAFF. In DNA form, the CDR3 reads TGCGCCAGCAGCCAAGATCGAACGAACACTGAAGCTTTCTTT.

J is TRBJ1-2 and V is TRBV5-5, with D unresolved. Per the germline V gene, CDR1 is SGHKS and CDR2 is YYEKEE (reference sequence). The length of the CDR3 is 14 residues. The V end lost 5 bases, the J end lost 4 bases, and 15 bases lay between the germline ends. The CDR3 is CASSPNGEGYGYTF. The CDR3 coding sequence is TGTGCCAGCAGTCCTAACGGCGAAGGCTATGGCTACACCTTC.

This clone was detected once. V and J are TRBV5-5 and TRBJ1-5, with TRBD1 identical over 11 bases. The CDR3 runs 17 residues. CDR1 is SGHKS and CDR2 is YYEKEE in the germline V gene (reference sequence). V gave up 0 bases and J gave up 3 bases; unmatched junction bases: 5. The CDR3 nucleotides read TGTGCCAGCAGCTTGGAGGGACAGGGGGATATCAATCAGCCCCAGCATTTT. Translating it yields CASSLEGQGDINQPQHF.

The rearrangement links TRBV7-2 to TRBJ1-2; D is unclear. Germline V lookup: CDR1 SGHTA, CDR2 FQGNSA. This CDR3 is 14 amino acids long. V shed 4 bases and J shed 7 bases, with 16 bases lying between them. The CDR3 DNA sequence: TGTGCCAGCAGCTCCACCGGGAGAATAGGTGGCTACACCTTC. It encodes CASSSTGRIGGYTF.

This chain connects TRBV6-1 to TRBJ1-2, with TRBD1 identical over 8 bases. The CDR3 sequence is 14 residues long. J gave up 4 bases and V 4 bases, and 5 bases lay outside the gene matches. CDR1 is MNHNS and CDR2 is SASEGT in the germline V gene. The CDR3 nucleotides read TGTGCCAGCAGTGCTGGACAGGGTGCCTATGGCTACACCTTC. The encoded protein is CASSAGQGAYGYTF.

The chain has TRBV18 and TRBJ2-1, with 11 nucleotides matching TRBD2. The CDR3 sequence is 18 residues long. Trimming at V came to 3 bases and at J to 5 bases, leaving 12 bases not matched to a gene. CDR1 is KGHSH, CDR2 LQKENI, per germline. The CDR3 spells CASSPRNIAGGTHNEQFF. The CDR3 region has the DNA TGTGCCAGCTCACCCAGGAACATAGCGGGGGGGACCCACAATGAGCAGTTCTTC.

The chain links TRBV25-1 to TRBJ2-3; D uncertain. Germline V gene data show CDR1 as MGHDK and CDR2 as SYGVNS. The CDR3 loop spans 15 amino acids. The germline V and J ends were trimmed by 3 bases and 0 bases, with 10 bases remaining between them. CDR3 residues: CASSEVRSSTDTQYF. The CDR3 coding sequence is TGTGCCAGCAGTGAGGTCAGATCTAGCACAGATACGCAGTATTTT.

The chain carries TRBV9 and TRBJ1-1, with D hard to call. Germline CDR1 SGDLS, CDR2 YYNGEE. Trimming shortened V by 3 bases and J by 10 bases, and 19 bases separated the two germline ends. The CDR3 extends over 14 amino acids. The CDR3 coding sequence is TGTGCCAGCAGCGCGGAGAGCTGGGGAGGAGTAGCTTTCTTT. Protein product: CASSAESWGGVAFF.

CDR3 DNA: TGCAGCGCTGACGGGGCAGGGTCGGACGAGCAGTACTTC. Amino acid sequence: CSADGAGSDEQYF. The V call is TRBV29-1, the J call TRBJ2-7; D tentatively fits TRBD1 or TRBD2 (5 bases each). In germline, CDR1 is SQVTM, CDR2 ANQGSEA. CDR3 length equals 13 residues. V lost 7 bases, J lost 5 bases, and 18 bases lay in between.

V is TRBV6-5 and J is TRBJ2-7; 7 positions match TRBD1. CDR3 length: 11 amino acids. Germline CDR1 and CDR2: MNHEY and SVGAGI. The junction had 0 bases not matched to a gene; V was cut back by 5 bases and J by 5 bases. The CDR3 spells CASSTGDEQYF. The CDR3 bases are TGTGCCAGCAGTACAGGGGACGAGCAGTACTTC.

V gene TRBV2 combines with J gene TRBJ1-1; D unresolved. Germline V gives CDR1 SNHLY, CDR2 FYNNEI. Trimming removed 6 bases at V and 0 bases at J, with 14 bases between. This CDR3 region has 15 residues. CDR3: CASRVKGLMNTEAFF. The CDR3 bases are TGTGCCAGCAGGGTTAAAGGGCTGATGAACACTGAAGCTTTCTTT.

The chain recombines TRBV7-2 with TRBJ1-1, with 7 bases matching TRBD1. V lost 4 bases and J lost 5; bases outside the gene matches: 10. CDR1 and CDR2 from the germline V gene are SGHTA and FQGNSA. CDR3 length: 15 residues. The CDR3 DNA is TGTGCCAGCAGCTCGACCCCTGACAGGGCGACTGAAGCTTTCTTT. Translated, it gives CASSSTPDRATEAFF.

The chain recombines TRBV19 with TRBJ1-2; D ambiguous. V lost 7 bases, J lost 4 bases, and 22 bases lay in between. Germline lookup yields CDR1 LNHDA and CDR2 SQIVND (reference sequence). This CDR3 region has 16 residues. The CDR3 spells CASIPTKSEAVYGYTF. The CDR3, as DNA: TGTGCCAGTATCCCCACAAAGTCGGAGGCTGTCTATGGCTACACCTTC.

This chain connects TRBV6-6 to TRBJ2-1; the D is unclear. Trimming pared 5 bases from V and 4 bases from J, leaving 9 bases between. The length of the CDR3 is 13 residues. CDR1 and CDR2 (germline): MNHNY, SVGAGI (reference sequence). The CDR3 sequence: CASSTTPYNEQFF. CDR3 in DNA: TGTGCCAGCAGTACCACACCTTACAATGAGCAGTTCTTC.

The V gene is TRBV18, the J gene TRBJ1-1; TRBD1 matches at 8 bases. V dropped 3 bases and J dropped 1; count of bases not matched to a gene: 1. From germline, CDR1 is KGHSH and CDR2 LQKENI. This CDR3 has 14 amino acids. In DNA, the CDR3 is TGTGCCAGCTCACCTGACAGGGGGAACACTGAAGCTTTCTTT. Translation gives CASSPDRGNTEAFF. The full variable domain, completed using reference TRBV18 and TRBJ1-1, is NAGVMQNPRHLVRRRGQEARLRCSPMKGHSHVYWYRQLPEEGLKFMVYLQKENIIDESGMPKERFSAEFPKEGPSILRIQQVVRGDSAAYFCASSPDRGNTEAFFGQGTRLTVV.

The chain uses TRBV4-3 and TRBJ1-4; a weak D match, TRBD1 (5 bases). The length of the CDR3 is 22 residues. V gave up 0 bases and J gave up 8 bases, with 34 bases separating them. Germline-derived CDR1 and CDR2 are LGHNA and YSLEER. The CDR3 DNA follows: TGCGCCAGCAGCCAAGACTTATCTACCCTCGGAGGCGCCCTGGGGGGAGACGAAAAACTGTTTTTT. Its protein is CASSQDLSTLGGALGGDEKLFF.

The chain links TRBV9 to TRBJ1-2; D is unclear. Germline V lookup: CDR1 SGDLS, CDR2 YYNGEE. The CDR3 totals 12 residues. The ends were cut back, 3 bases at V and 7 bases at J, with 10 bases in the middle. Here the CDR3 reads CASSAPLGGYTF. CDR3 DNA sequence: TGTGCCAGCAGCGCACCCCTAGGTGGCTACACCTTC.

V gene TRBV7-8 combines with J gene TRBJ2-3, with unresolved D. This CDR3 spans 14 amino acids. Trimming removed 7 bases at V and 0 bases at J, with 11 bases between. In germline, CDR1 is SGHVS, CDR2 FQNEAQ. The CDR3: CASTAGSSTDTQYF. The DNA of the CDR3 is TGTGCCAGCACCGCAGGTTCTAGCACAGATACGCAGTATTTT.

The genes are TRBV11-2 and TRBJ1-4; no clear D. With 1 base removed from V and 4 bases from J, the gap between germline ends came to 10 bases. Germline CDR1 SGHAT, CDR2 FQNNGV. The CDR3 sequence is 15 residues long. CDR3 in DNA: TGTGCCAGCAGCTTAGGGACGGCCTATAATGAAAAACTGTTTTTT. Protein: CASSLGTAYNEKLFF. The full variable domain, completed using reference TRBV11-2 and TRBJ1-4, is EAGVAQSPRYKIIEKRQSVAFWCNPISGHATLYWYQQILGQGPKLLIQFQNNGVVDDSQLPKDRFSAERLKGVDSTLKIQPAKLEDSAVYLCASSLGTAYNEKLFFGSGTQLSVL.

The chain is built from TRBV15 and TRBJ2-1, with D possibly matching TRBD1 (6 bases). Trimming left V 4 bases short and J 7 bases short, with 11 bases between. This CDR3 comprises 13 residues. The germline CDR1 and CDR2 sequences are LNHNV and YYDKDF (reference sequence). CDR3 nucleotides: TGTGCCACCAGCACGACAGGTCTAAATGAGCAGTTCTTC. This sequence encodes CATSTTGLNEQFF.

The genes are TRBV7-2 and TRBJ1-2; maybe TRBD1 (5 bases). The CDR3 loop spans 16 amino acids. V was clipped by 6 bases and J by 0 bases, with 17 bases between them. Per germline, CDR1 SGHTA and CDR2 FQGNSA. CDR3 sequence (DNA): TGTGCCAGCAGTCCTACCCGACAGACCTCTAACTATGGCTACACCTTC. Its translation: CASSPTRQTSNYGYTF.

J is TRBJ2-1 and V is TRBV7-3; D is unclear. V lost 5 bases and J lost 6, with 14 bases in between. The CDR3 consists of 14 residues. CDR1 is SGHTA and CDR2 is FQGTGA in the germline V gene. The CDR3 region has the DNA TGTGCCAGCAGCCAAGCCGACGGATTCAATGAGCAGTTCTTC. Translating it yields CASSQADGFNEQFF.

The chain employs TRBV6-1 and TRBJ2-6; a weak D match, TRBD1 (6 bases). Germline V gene lookup returns CDR1 MNHNS and CDR2 SASEGT. This CDR3 has 19 residues. Trimming took 0 bases from V and 3 from J, leaving 18 bases between them. The CDR3 bases are TGTGCCAGCAGTGAAGCGACAGGTCTTGGATGGTTTGGGGCCAACGTCCTGACTTTC. It codes for CASSEATGLGWFGANVLTF.

CDR3 nucleotide sequence: TGTGCCAGCAGTTACGAGGCGGGGGGATTGAACGAGCAGTACTTC. Translation: CASSYEAGGLNEQYF. The V and J genes are TRBV6-5 and TRBJ2-7; 8 bases line up with TRBD2. The V gene's germline CDR1 is MNHEY and CDR2 SVGAGI. The CDR3 loop spans 15 amino acids. The V and J ends lost 2 bases and 5 bases, in that order; junction bases with no gene match: 8.

This chain uses TRBV5-6 with TRBJ1-5; TRBD1 agrees at 7 bases. The V and J ends lost 4 bases and 6 bases, in that order; junction bases with no gene match: 4. This CDR3 comprises 13 residues. Germline V gives CDR1 SGHDT, CDR2 YYEEEE. The CDR3 DNA is TGTGCCAGCAGCGCTACAGGGGTTCAGCCCCAGCATTTT. Amino acids: CASSATGVQPQHF.